The source of this T cell receptor beta chain is a study of blood T cells in healthy people across ages. General study points: No conclusive comparison of naive versus antigen-experienced cells was possible with unsorted PBMCs.

CDR1 MGHRA and CDR2 YSYEKL come from the germline V gene. The CDR3 is 17 amino acids. V gave up 0 bases and J gave up 2 bases, with 16 bases separating them. Turning to this clonotype: Its antigen remains unidentified.

Caucasian, healthy and from Russia, the donors were aged between about 6 and 90. Donors gave around 9.3 milliliters of peripheral blood apiece. The use of a sample-barcoded 5' primer and a J-beta primer mix characterized a second PCR of roughly 6 to 12 cycles. TCRdb called the 5' RACE reads again in MiXCR, with one record for every CDR3 protein. Counted here are hundreds of thousands of distinct CDR3 sequences, 21% occurring once; the ten biggest clones make up about 3.6%. This sequence joins TRBV4-1 and TRBJ1-2; D remains ambiguous. This receptor was taken from a man between 65 and 80 years old in good health. The sample comprised blood. In nucleotides, the CDR3 is TGCGCCAGCAGCCAAGAACCCCCTGAGGGTGCCAACTATGGCTACACCTTC. Protein product: CASSQEPPEGANYGYTF.